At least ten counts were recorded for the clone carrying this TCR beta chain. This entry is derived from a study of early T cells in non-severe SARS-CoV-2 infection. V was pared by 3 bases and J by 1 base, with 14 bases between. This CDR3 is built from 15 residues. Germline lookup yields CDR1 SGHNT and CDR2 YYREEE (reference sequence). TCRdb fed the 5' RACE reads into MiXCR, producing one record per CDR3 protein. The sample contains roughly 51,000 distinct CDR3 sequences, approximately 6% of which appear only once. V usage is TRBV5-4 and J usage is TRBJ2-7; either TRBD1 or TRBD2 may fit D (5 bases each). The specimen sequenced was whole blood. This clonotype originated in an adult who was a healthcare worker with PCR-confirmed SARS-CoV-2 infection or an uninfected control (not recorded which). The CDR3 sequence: CASSSTGTDSYEQYF. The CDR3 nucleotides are TGTGCCAGCAGCTCCACCGGGACGGATTCCTACGAGCAGTACTTC.